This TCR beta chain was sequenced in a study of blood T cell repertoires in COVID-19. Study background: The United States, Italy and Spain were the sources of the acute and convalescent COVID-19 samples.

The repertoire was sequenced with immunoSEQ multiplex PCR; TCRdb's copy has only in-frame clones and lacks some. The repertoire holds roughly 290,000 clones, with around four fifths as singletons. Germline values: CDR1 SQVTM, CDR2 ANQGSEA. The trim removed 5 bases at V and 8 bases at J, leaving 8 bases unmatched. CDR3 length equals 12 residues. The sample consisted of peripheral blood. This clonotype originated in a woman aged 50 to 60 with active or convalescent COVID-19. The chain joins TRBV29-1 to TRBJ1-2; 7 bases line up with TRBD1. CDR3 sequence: CSVWAGQEGYTF. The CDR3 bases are TGCAGCGTTTGGGCAGGACAGGAAGGCTACACCTTC.